This T cell receptor (beta chain) is drawn from a study of response to subunit inactivated influenza vaccine. General study findings and limits: A suggestion made by the authors is that each seasonal influenza vaccination recruits few new T cells.

This clonotype has only a few counts. Its target is not known. Via MiXCR, TCRdb re-called the RT-PCR reads, giving one row per CDR3 protein. The sample records 550,000 to 800,000 distinct CDR3 sequences, more than 11% being singletons. Looked up from germline, CDR1 is SGDLS and CDR2 is YYNGEE. This CDR3 region has 16 residues. V was cut by 3 bases and J by 1 base, with 13 bases left in between. The starting material was PBMCs from blood, obtained around 15 days before vaccination. This receptor was obtained from a man between 50 and 59 years old who received an inactivated influenza vaccine. V gene TRBV9 combines with J gene TRBJ2-2; perhaps TRBD2 as D (5 bases). CDR3 DNA: TGTGCCAGCAGCGCCAAGCGGAGTGGGAACACCGGGGAGCTGTTTTTT. The encoded protein is CASSAKRSGNTGELFF. Filled out from reference TRBV9 and TRBJ2-2, the complete variable domain reads DSGVTQTPKHLITATGQRVTLRCSPRSGDLSVYWYQQSLDQGLQFLIQYYNGEERAKGNILERFSAQQFPDLHSELNLSSLELGDSALYFCASSAKRSGNTGELFFGEGSRLTVL.